The clone carrying this T cell receptor (beta chain) has a handful of counts. Its specificity is unknown. The data were taken from a study of identical twins. Whole-study findings and limits: Abundant beta clonotypes from cord blood had fewer insertions, unlike memory repertoires, which showed none. Models came in too low on out-of-frame TCR alpha sharing in monozygotic twins. Out-of-frame alpha sequences shared between twins exhibited an excess of low generation probability.

TCRdb reanalysed the 5' RACE reads using MiXCR and keeps one entry per CDR3 protein. The sample yields around 290,000 distinct CDR3 sequences, over 8.5% seen once. Germline V gene lookup returns CDR1 DFQATT and CDR2 SNEGSKA (reference sequence). This CDR3 has 13 amino acids. V was pared by 1 base and J by 3 bases, with 10 bases between. The donor group consisted entirely of healthy Caucasians. This sample also belongs to another study, concerning yellow fever vaccine responses in identical twins.

This sequence joins TRBV20-1 and TRBJ2-7; D call uncertain. This receptor was obtained from a young woman in good health. The sample consisted of CD8+ T cells sorted from blood. The CDR3 DNA reads TGCAGTGCTAGAGGGGGATGGGGCTACGAGCAGTACTTC. Translating gives CSARGGWGYEQYF.